Listed below are T cell receptor beta chains from one sample, sequenced in a study of cytomegalovirus exposure and HLA in healthy donors. Assay used: immunoSEQ multiplex PCR; TCRdb lists only in-frame clones, some missing. The data show some 120,000 clones, about 73% seen once. The source material was PBMCs. The receptors stem from a woman between 35 and 50 years old in good health and CMV-seronegative. The CDR3 runs from the conserved cysteine through the conserved F or W. The order of the fields is V gene, J gene, CDR3 length, D gene, CDR3 protein, CDR3 DNA. D genes are given only for firm matches.

>TRBV19|TRBJ1-4|14|.
CASRLTTLGEKLFF
TGTGCCAGTAGACTAACCACACTCGGGGAAAAACTGTTTTTT
>TRBV4-1|TRBJ2-3|15|.
CASSQGYTHTDTQYF
TGCGCCAGCAGCCAAGGGTACACACACACAGATACGCAGTATTTT
>TRBV7-9|TRBJ1-1|15|TRBD1
CSSSQQGQGLSEAFF
TGTTCCAGCAGCCAACAGGGACAGGGGCTTTCTGAAGCTTTCTTT
>TRBV6-5|TRBJ2-1|15|TRBD2
CATRETSGGNNEQFF
TGTGCCACGAGAGAGACTAGCGGGGGGAACAATGAGCAGTTCTTC
>TRBV10-3|TRBJ1-2|14|TRBD1
CAIKSGQGSDGYTF
TGTGCCATCAAGTCGGGACAGGGGTCCGATGGCTACACCTTC
>TRBV4-1|TRBJ1-4|15|.
CASSQVRGLREKLFF
TGCGCCAGCAGCCAAGTGCGGGGATTAAGAGAAAAACTGTTTTTT
>TRBV9|TRBJ2-2|15|.
CASSVTGQITGELFF
TGTGCCAGCAGCGTCACGGGACAAATCACCGGGGAGCTGTTTTTT
>TRBV7-9|TRBJ1-2|12|.
CASSLDIFGYTF
TGTGCCAGCAGCTTAGACATTTTTGGCTACACCTTC
>TRBV10-3|TRBJ2-5|14|.
CAISESGVDGTQYF
TGTGCCATCAGTGAGTCGGGAGTCGACGGGACCCAGTACTTC
>TRBV29-1|TRBJ2-2|12|.
CSGQDLPGELFF
TGCAGCGGACAGGACCTGCCCGGGGAGCTGTTTTTT
>TRBV29-1|TRBJ1-2|12|TRBD1
CSVMTGVNGYTF
TGCAGCGTTATGACAGGGGTCAATGGCTACACCTTC
>TRBV7-2|TRBJ2-3|17|.
CASSQRSGLGPTDTQYF
TGTGCCAGCAGCCAGCGGAGCGGGCTTGGTCCCACAGATACGCAGTATTTT